Listed here are 25 T cell receptor beta chains from one sample, sequenced in a study of identifying expanded T cells in peripheral blood. Here immunoSEQ multiplex PCR was the method, and the copy in TCRdb shows in-frame clones only, minus some. The sample carries over 90,000 clones, 88% recorded once. Sequencing was carried out using blood. The receptors here all came from a person between 18 and 69 years old in good health.

The rearrangement links TRBV27 to TRBJ1-5; TRBD1 aligns across 7 bases. V lost 5 bases and J lost 0; bases outside the gene matches: 7. Germline CDR1 is MNHEY and CDR2 is SMNVEV (reference sequence). CDR3 length equals 16 residues. CDR3 nucleotides: TGTGCCAGCAGTCCCCGGGACAGCTATAGCAATCAGCCCCAGCATTTT. As protein: CASSPRDSYSNQPQHF.

The chain links TRBV7-2 to TRBJ1-5, with TRBD1 matching over 7 bases. Germline-derived CDR1 and CDR2 are SGHTA and FQGNSA. CDR3 size: 17 residues. Unmatched junction bases numbered 10, after V lost 5 bases and J lost 0 bases. The CDR3 DNA reads as TGTGCCAGCAGCCTGAAGGACAGGCTCTATAGCAATCAGCCCCAGCATTTT. Protein: CASSLKDRLYSNQPQHF.

The chain has TRBV18 and TRBJ2-7; D not certain. Germline CDR1 KGHSH, CDR2 LQKENI. The ends were cut back, 1 base at V and 6 bases at J, with 4 bases in the middle. The CDR3 sequence is 11 residues long. The CDR3 nucleotides read TGTGCCAGCTCACCACAGGTCGAGCAGTACTTC. Translation gives CASSPQVEQYF.

V gene TRBV19 combines with J gene TRBJ1-3; D perhaps matches TRBD1 (5 bases). Germline V lookup: CDR1 LNHDA, CDR2 SQIVND (reference sequence). The V end lost 7 bases, the J end lost 0 bases, and 13 bases lay between the germline ends. The CDR3 sequence is 15 residues long. The CDR3 DNA sequence: TGTGCCAGTACCCCCGACAGCCTCTCTGGAAACACCATATATTTT. It specifies CASTPDSLSGNTIYF.

The chain has TRBV15 and TRBJ1-4; D is undetermined. Trimming removed 5 bases at V and 11 bases at J, with 12 bases between. Germline lookup yields CDR1 LNHNV and CDR2 YYDKDF (reference sequence). The CDR3 length is 12 residues. The CDR3, as DNA: TGTGCCACCAGCTCTACCGCGGAGAAACTGTTTTTT. This translates into CATSSTAEKLFF.

This clone was recorded once. This sequence joins TRBV18 and TRBJ1-4, with 7 bases lining up with TRBD1. Unmatched junction bases numbered 5, after V lost 3 bases and J lost 4 bases. From germline, CDR1 is KGHSH and CDR2 LQKENI. The CDR3 is 15 residues long. DNA for the CDR3: TGTGCCAGCTCACCTACACAGGGGAATAATGAAAAACTGTTTTTT. This codes for CASSPTQGNNEKLFF.

The chain joins TRBV27 to TRBJ1-4; weak D call: TRBD1 (6 bases). Germline CDR1 MNHEY, CDR2 SMNVEV (reference sequence). Deletions cut 5 bases from V and 4 bases from J, with 11 bases between. This CDR3 comprises 14 residues. CDR3 sequence (DNA): TGTGCCAGCAGTAAACAGGGTCGTAATGAAAAACTGTTTTTT. This gives the protein CASSKQGRNEKLFF.

This clone was seen only once. This chain connects TRBV6-1 to TRBJ2-2; TRBD2 matches 9 bases. The CDR3 has 14 residues. Germline assignment: CDR1 MNHNS and CDR2 SASEGT. Trimming at V came to 8 bases and at J to 4 bases, leaving 5 bases not matched to a gene. Here the CDR3 DNA reads TGTGCCAGCGGGGGACTAGCTACCACCGGGGAGCTGTTTTTT. Its protein product is CASGGLATTGELFF.

This clone came up once. This chain links TRBV7-3 with TRBJ2-1, with D unclear. Looked up from germline, CDR1 is SGHTA and CDR2 is FQGTGA. Trimming stripped 3 bases from V and 10 bases from J, with 10 bases between. The CDR3 consists of 12 residues. CDR3 DNA: TGTGCCAGCAGCTTGGAGACCCGCGAGCAGTTCTTC. This encodes CASSLETREQFF.

Note on this clone: Other DNA variants within this sample encode the same CDR3. V and J are TRBV20-1 and TRBJ2-7, with no clear D. Germline V CDR1 and CDR2: DFQATT, SNEGSKA (reference sequence). CDR3 size: 10 residues. This CDR3 is CRPRNYEQYF. The CDR3 bases are TGCAGGCCACGAAACTATGAGCAGTACTTC.

The chain has TRBV5-1 and TRBJ2-6; tentative D call: TRBD1 (5 bases). V was shortened by 1 base and J by 0 bases, with 11 bases between the two germline ends. Germline assignment: CDR1 SGHRS and CDR2 YFSETQ. The length of the CDR3 is 17 residues. The CDR3 DNA sequence: TGCGCCAGCAGCTTGACAGGAGTCATCTCTGGGGCCAACGTCCTGACTTTC. Translating gives CASSLTGVISGANVLTF. The full variable domain, completed using reference TRBV5-1 and TRBJ2-6, is KAGVTQTPRYLIKTRGQQVTLSCSPISGHRSVSWYQQTPGQGLQFLFEYFSETQRNKGNFPGRFSGRQFSNSRSEMNVSTLELGDSALYLCASSLTGVISGANVLTFGAGSRLTVL.

V usage is TRBV4-2 and J usage is TRBJ1-2, with D perhaps TRBD1 (5 bases). CDR1 and CDR2 from the germline V gene are LGHNA and YNFKEQ. The CDR3 consists of 13 residues. Trimming removed 0 bases from V and 6 bases from J, with 8 bases in between. The CDR3 loop is CASSQDRQNGYTF. The CDR3, as DNA: TGTGCCAGCAGCCAAGACAGACAGAATGGCTACACCTTC.

The chain couples TRBV27 to TRBJ1-2; 7 bases match TRBD1. The germline V gene has CDR1 MNHEY and CDR2 SMNVEV (reference sequence). Trimming at V came to 5 bases and at J to 4 bases, leaving 13 bases not matched to a gene. The CDR3 has 16 residues. CDR3: CASSATPSTGLYGYTF. As DNA, the CDR3 is TGTGCCAGCAGTGCCACCCCTTCGACAGGGCTCTATGGCTACACCTTC.

The genes are TRBV28 and TRBJ1-2; D not resolved. The germline V gene has CDR1 MDHEN and CDR2 SYDVKM. V was pared by 7 bases and J by 4 bases, with 10 bases between. This CDR3 contains 12 residues. The CDR3 bases are TGTGCCAGCACCGGGGTCCCCTATGGCTACACCTTC. This sequence encodes CASTGVPYGYTF.

This rearrangement joins TRBV11-2 to TRBJ2-7; D uncertain. CDR3 length: 12 residues. V shed 1 base and J shed 3 bases, with 4 bases lying between them. From germline, CDR1 is SGHAT and CDR2 FQNNGV. The DNA of the CDR3 is TGTGCCAGCAGCTTAGCAGACTACGAGCAGTACTTC. Translating gives CASSLADYEQYF.

The chain uses TRBV18 and TRBJ1-1; D is undetermined. Germline values: CDR1 KGHSH, CDR2 LQKENI. The germline V and J ends were trimmed by 2 bases and 1 base, with 14 bases remaining between them. CDR3 length equals 16 residues. The CDR3 nucleotides read TGTGCCAGCTCACCAAATTCTGGGAGCGGGAACACTGAAGCTTTCTTT. It is translated as CASSPNSGSGNTEAFF.

The rearrangement links TRBV9 to TRBJ2-1; TRBD1 aligns across 10 bases. Germline lookup yields CDR1 SGDLS and CDR2 YYNGEE. The CDR3 is 16 amino acids. The V gene end was trimmed by 2 bases and the J gene end by 2 bases; junction bases not matched to a gene: 4. In nucleotides, the CDR3 is TGTGCCAGCAGCGTGTCGGGACAGGGGACCTACAATGAGCAGTTCTTC. Its protein product is CASSVSGQGTYNEQFF.

This rearrangement joins TRBV5-1 to TRBJ1-2; possible D gene TRBD1, 5 bases. Per germline, CDR1 SGHRS and CDR2 YFSETQ. V dropped 4 bases and J dropped 5 bases, with 21 bases sitting between them. The CDR3 spans 16 residues. In DNA, the CDR3 is TGCGCCAGCAGCCCGAACGGACCCCGAAGGGGATATGGCTACACCTTC. This encodes CASSPNGPRRGYGYTF.

The chain is built from TRBV7-3 and TRBJ2-1; the match to TRBD1 covers 9 bases. CDR1 SGHTA and CDR2 FQGTGA come from the germline V gene. V shed 3 bases and J 9 bases; nucleotides not matched to a gene: 6. The CDR3 has 14 residues. CDR3 DNA: TGTGCCAGCAGCTTCTTACAGGGGGCAAGTGAGCAGTTCTTC. Its translation: CASSFLQGASEQFF.

The rearrangement links TRBV9 to TRBJ2-2; no definite D call. Per germline, CDR1 SGDLS and CDR2 YYNGEE. V was pared by 4 bases and J by 3 bases, with 16 bases between. The CDR3 is 16 amino acids. The CDR3 reads CASSSLYDKDTGELFF. In DNA form, the CDR3 reads TGTGCCAGCAGCTCACTCTATGATAAGGACACCGGGGAGCTGTTTTTT.

The rearrangement uses TRBV27 and TRBJ2-2; perhaps TRBD1 as D (8 bases). CDR1 and CDR2 (germline): MNHEY, SMNVEV (reference sequence). The CDR3 is 17 amino acids. Trimming took off 5 bases at V and 5 bases at J, with 21 bases between the two ends. This chain's CDR3 is CASSVDRGLLPTGELFF. For the CDR3, the DNA is TGTGCCAGCAGTGTAGACAGGGGACTACTTCCTACCGGGGAGCTGTTTTTT.

The V gene is TRBV30, the J gene TRBJ1-1; D unresolved. CDR1 and CDR2 (germline): GTSNPN, SVGIG (reference sequence). V was cut by 2 bases and J by 5 bases, with 12 bases left in between. This CDR3 spans 13 amino acids. The CDR3 is CAWSNSGLTEAFF. The CDR3 coding sequence is TGTGCCTGGAGTAACAGTGGACTTACTGAAGCTTTCTTT.

This clone was seen only once. This chain joins TRBV7-2 and TRBJ2-3; D ambiguous. This CDR3 is built from 12 residues. Trimming removed 5 bases at V and 2 bases at J, with 5 bases between. Per germline, CDR1 SGHTA and CDR2 FQGNSA. CDR3 protein: CASSPHTDTQYF. In nucleotides, the CDR3 is TGTGCCAGCAGCCCACACACAGATACGCAGTATTTT.

This chain joins TRBV9 and TRBJ1-4; 7 bases line up with TRBD1. The V gene's germline CDR1 is SGDLS and CDR2 YYNGEE. V was pared by 3 bases and J by 5 bases, with 4 bases of the junction left unmatched. The length of the CDR3 is 14 residues. Here the CDR3 reads CASSATGSNEKLFF. For the CDR3, the DNA is TGTGCCAGCAGCGCGACAGGGTCCAATGAAAAACTGTTTTTT.

This clone appeared a few times. This chain joins TRBV4-1 and TRBJ2-7; D not certain. The CDR3 sequence is 16 residues long. Trimming shortened V by 1 base and J by 1 base, and 14 bases separated the two germline ends. Germline V gives CDR1 MGHRA, CDR2 YSYEKL. The CDR3 DNA sequence: TGCGCCAGCAGCCAAGGGGGTAGCCGTGGTTCCTACGAGCAGTACTTC. Its translation: CASSQGGSRGSYEQYF.